Below, 19 T cell receptor beta chains from the same sample are listed, as sequenced in a study of response to subunit inactivated influenza vaccine. A single record per CDR3 protein comes from TCRdb applying MiXCR to the RT-PCR reads. The sample has more than 500,000 distinct CDR3 sequences, around 11% seen once; the top ten hold more than 9.5%. These data were likewise used in another study, on T cells expressing NK-cell markers. That publication notes: The authors generated TCR beta cDNA through 5'RACE template switching with UMIs.

This specimen consisted of PBMCs from blood, obtained on the day of vaccination. These receptors all stem from a man aged 45 to 65 who received an inactivated influenza vaccine.

The chain couples TRBV18 to TRBJ2-7, with 11 bases that match TRBD1. V gave up 4 bases and J gave up 1 base; unmatched junction bases: 6. Germline V CDR1 and CDR2: KGHSH, LQKENI. The CDR3 length is 16 residues. Written as DNA, the CDR3 is TGTGCCAGCTCACGGGGGACAGGGGGGTCTTCCTACGAGCAGTACTTC. This translates into CASSRGTGGSSYEQYF.

To note about this clonotype: A single base separates this from a much larger clone, so it may be a read error. The V call is TRBV5-1, the J call TRBJ2-1; 10 bases agree with TRBD1. In germline, CDR1 is SGHRS, CDR2 YFSETQ. There are 13 residues in the CDR3. The CDR3 sequence is CAGSLGRDRGEFF. In DNA, the CDR3 is TGCGCCGGCAGCTTGGGCCGGGACAGGGGAGAGTTCTTC. Using reference TRBV5-1 and TRBJ2-1 for the parts outside the CDR3, the full variable domain is KAGVTQTPRYLIKTRGQQVTLSCSPISGHRSVSWYQQTPGQGLQFLFEYFSETQRNKGNFPGRFSGRQFSNSRSEMNVSTLELGDSALYLCAGSLGRDRGEFFGPGTRLTVL.

This clonotype was counted only a few times. The chain carries TRBV20-1 and TRBJ1-1; no clear D. The CDR3 sequence is 15 residues long. Trimming stripped 0 bases from V and 1 base from J, with 12 bases between. Germline-derived CDR1 and CDR2 are DFQATT and SNEGSKA (reference sequence). Written as DNA, the CDR3 is TGCAGTGCTAGAGAAACCGGACTGACGAACACTGAAGCTTTCTTT. Residues: CSARETGLTNTEAFF.

This clonotype was observed a handful of times. The V gene is TRBV5-1, the J gene TRBJ2-1; TRBD2 matches at 9 bases. Germline CDR1 reads SGHRS; CDR2 reads YFSETQ. The CDR3 sequence is 16 residues long. Losses at the gene ends were 2 bases for V and 1 base for J; bases not matched to a gene: 4. CDR3 sequence reads: CASSFLAGKSYNEQFF. The CDR3 DNA reads as TGCGCCAGCAGCTTTCTAGCGGGGAAGTCCTACAATGAGCAGTTCTTC. Complete variable domain (other parts from reference TRBV5-1 and TRBJ2-1): KAGVTQTPRYLIKTRGQQVTLSCSPISGHRSVSWYQQTPGQGLQFLFEYFSETQRNKGNFPGRFSGRQFSNSRSEMNVSTLELGDSALYLCASSFLAGKSYNEQFFGPGTRLTVL.

This sequence joins TRBV6-1 and TRBJ2-1; no clear D. Trimming removed 2 bases at V and 0 bases at J, with 8 bases between. Germline CDR1 MNHNS, CDR2 SASEGT. The CDR3 runs 15 residues. The CDR3 DNA reads as TGTGCCAGCAGTGAACAGCGAAGCTCCTACAATGAGCAGTTCTTC. Amino acids: CASSEQRSSYNEQFF.

The CDR3 here is CASSLSMGGARAKNIQYF. CDR3 coding DNA: TGTGCCAGCAGTTTATCGATGGGAGGGGCCCGAGCCAAAAACATTCAGTACTTC. This chain connects TRBV27 to TRBJ2-4; 7 bases map to TRBD2. Germline CDR1 MNHEY, CDR2 SMNVEV (reference sequence). This CDR3 has 18 amino acids. V was clipped by 0 bases and J by 0 bases; unmatched bases: 8.

The V gene is TRBV19, the J gene TRBJ2-7; TRBD2 might be the D (5 bases). Trimming took off 5 bases at V and 3 bases at J, with 14 bases between the two ends. CDR1 and CDR2 from the germline V gene are LNHDA and SQIVND (reference sequence). CDR3 size: 14 residues. CDR3 in DNA: TGTGCCAGTAGTTCTCTAGCAGCGAGCTACGAGCAGTACTTC. As protein: CASSSLAASYEQYF.

The chain joins TRBV4-2 to TRBJ1-5; maybe TRBD1 (5 bases). V lost 4 bases to trimming and J lost 2 bases, with 15 bases between them. The germline V gene has CDR1 LGHNA and CDR2 YNFKEQ. The CDR3 spans 16 residues. The CDR3 is CASSPQGTERNQPQHF. The CDR3 DNA sequence: TGTGCCAGCAGCCCCCAAGGGACGGAACGCAATCAGCCCCAGCATTTT.

This clonotype was observed a handful of times. This sequence joins TRBV5-1 and TRBJ2-1; TRBD1 is a possible D gene (5 bases). Trimming pared 0 bases from V and 1 base from J, leaving 14 bases between. Germline V gene sequence: CDR1 SGHRS, CDR2 YFSETQ. CDR3 size: 17 residues. DNA for the CDR3: TGCGCCAGCAGCTTGGCCCGGCAGGGTGGGTCCTACAATGAGCAGTTCTTC. This encodes CASSLARQGGSYNEQFF.

The table lists this clonotype with a few counts. This chain uses TRBV20-1 with TRBJ2-7; 7 bases are a match to TRBD1. V lost 0 bases, J lost 5 bases, and 4 bases stayed unmatched. This CDR3 has 13 residues. Germline CDR1 and CDR2: DFQATT and SNEGSKA (reference sequence). The CDR3: CSARERGGNEQYF. The CDR3 DNA reads TGCAGTGCTAGAGAACGAGGGGGCAACGAGCAGTACTTC.

The J gene is TRBJ2-7, the V gene TRBV15, with 7 bases lining up with TRBD2. V lost 5 bases to trimming and J lost 5 bases; unmatched junction nucleotides: 12. CDR1 and CDR2 from the germline V gene are LNHNV and YYDKDF (reference sequence). The CDR3 covers 15 residues. DNA of the CDR3: TGTGCCACCAGCGTCAGCGGGGTTCGGCGGGACGAGCAGTACTTC. Protein product: CATSVSGVRRDEQYF. Full variable domain (remainder filled in from reference TRBV15 and TRBJ2-7): DAMVIQNPRYQVTQFGKPVTLSCSQTLNHNVMYWYQQKSSQAPKLLFHYYDKDFNNEADTPDNFQSRRPNTSFCFLDIRSPGLGDTAMYLCATSVSGVRRDEQYFGPGTRLTVT.

This clonotype occurred a few times. CDR3 bases: TGCGCCAGCAGCCGCACCGGGACTAGCGGGCCTAGCTCCTACAATGAGCAGTTCTTC. This encodes CASSRTGTSGPSSYNEQFF. The chain combines TRBV4-3 with TRBJ2-1; 12 bases agree with TRBD2. The germline V gene encodes CDR1 LGHNA and CDR2 YSLEER. The trim removed 4 bases at V and 0 bases at J, leaving 10 bases unmatched. This CDR3 comprises 19 residues.

This clonotype was seen a few times. The chain combines TRBV5-6 with TRBJ1-2; D may be TRBD1 (6 bases). CDR3 size: 14 residues. Germline loops: CDR1 SGHDT, CDR2 YYEEEE. Deletions cut 0 bases from V and 7 bases from J, with 13 bases between. CDR3 coding DNA: TGTGCCAGCAGCTTGGTTCGGCAGGGGAGTGGCTACACCTTC. Amino acid sequence: CASSLVRQGSGYTF.

The V and J genes are TRBV5-1 and TRBJ2-3; 8 nucleotides align to TRBD1. The germline V gene has CDR1 SGHRS and CDR2 YFSETQ. This CDR3 region has 13 residues. With V trimmed by 8 bases and J by 3 bases, 5 bases remained unmatched. The CDR3 here is CASRQGLTDTQYF. In DNA form, the CDR3 reads TGCGCCAGTAGACAGGGGTTGACAGATACGCAGTATTTT.

This clonotype showed up just a few times. The junction and the germline gene differ at one end; a read error may be behind it. The V call is TRBV7-7, the J call TRBJ2-1, with 9 nucleotides matching TRBD1. Germline V CDR1 and CDR2: SSHAT, FNYEAQ (reference sequence). The CDR3 is 15 amino acids. This CDR3 reads CASSKDRGSHNEQFF. The CDR3 nucleotides read TGTGCTAGCAGCAAGGACAGGGGATCCCACAATGAGCAGTTCTTC. Together with reference TRBV7-7 and TRBJ2-1, the CDR3 gives the full variable domain: GAGVSQSPRYKVTKRGQDVTLRCDPISSHATLYWYQQALGQGPEFLTYFNYEAQPDKSGLPSDRFSAERPEGSISTLTIQRTEQRDSAMYRCASSKDRGSHNEQFFGPGTRLTVL.

This clonotype came up a few times. CDR3 coding DNA: TGCAGTGCTAGAAGTTTGGGGGACGGAGGCTACACCTTC. Translating gives CSARSLGDGGYTF. The chain recombines TRBV20-1 with TRBJ1-2; possible D gene TRBD1, 5 bases. In germline, CDR1 is DFQATT, CDR2 SNEGSKA (reference sequence). Trimming took 2 bases from V and 8 from J, leaving 15 bases between them. The CDR3 runs to 13 residues.

This clonotype has at least ten counts. V is TRBV12-3 or TRBV12-4 and J is TRBJ1-5; 9 bases agree with TRBD1. Trimming removed 9 bases from V and 0 bases from J; junction bases left unmatched: 12. There are 17 residues in the CDR3. The CDR3 bases are TGTGCCAGTTTGCGGGGACAGGGACCCTATAGCAATCAGCCCCAGCATTTT. Amino acids: CASLRGQGPYSNQPQHF.

This clonotype has more than one count but fewer than ten. The chain carries TRBV7-8 and TRBJ2-5, with 7 bases that match TRBD1. Germline V gives CDR1 SGHVS, CDR2 FQNEAQ. The J segment lost 5 bases and the V segment lost 2 bases, leaving 5 bases of the junction unmatched. The length of the CDR3 is 14 residues. Here the CDR3 reads CASSLNRDSETQYF. Here the CDR3 DNA reads TGTGCCAGCAGCTTAAATCGGGACAGTGAGACCCAGTACTTC.

The chain couples TRBV29-1 to TRBJ2-1; the D gene is possibly TRBD2 (6 bases). V gave up 7 bases and J gave up 5 bases, with 15 bases separating them. The CDR3 consists of 13 residues. CDR1 and CDR2 from the germline V gene are SQVTM and ANQGSEA. The CDR3 is CSGGETYHNEQFF. In nucleotides, the CDR3 is TGCAGCGGGGGGGAGACGTACCACAATGAGCAGTTCTTC.